This T cell receptor (beta chain) was captured in a study of cytomegalovirus exposure and HLA in healthy donors. The PCR was carried out with 60 Vbeta primers and 13 Jbeta primers. TCRdb's table, derived via immunoSEQ multiplex PCR, lists solely in-frame clones and lacks some. The top ten clones hold approximately 8.4% of a sample with some 99,000 clones, 73% of them seen once. Germline CDR1 and CDR2: MNHEY and SMNVEV (reference sequence). The CDR3 consists of 14 residues. V lost 4 bases and J 0 bases, leaving 10 bases between the germline ends. This clonotype was obtained from a man aged 35-49 years in good health and CMV-seronegative. Material for sequencing was PBMCs. V and J are TRBV27 and TRBJ2-7, with D uncertain. CDR3 sequence reads: CASSWRWSSYEQYF. CDR3 nucleotide sequence: TGTGCCAGCAGTTGGCGCTGGAGCTCCTACGAGCAGTACTTC.